The 27 T cell receptor beta chains given below trace back to one sample, sequenced in a study of T cell responses to AZD1222 COVID-19 vaccine. Clones were read by immunoSEQ multiplex PCR, and TCRdb kept only the in-frame ones, dropping some. The table has about 120,000 clones, over 75% seen once. Sequenced here: peripheral blood, sampled on day 0 of AZD1222 vaccination. These receptors all stem from an adult in good health.

This clone was detected once. This chain links TRBV6-4 with TRBJ2-7; perhaps TRBD2 as D (6 bases). Between the trimmed V and J ends, which lost 6 bases and 5 bases, there was a span of 32 bases. The CDR3 is 19 residues long. Germline CDR1 MRHNA, CDR2 SNTAGT. The CDR3 DNA follows: TGTGCCAGCAGCAATCACCTTACCGCGACCGGAACGGCGGGGCACGAGCAGTACTTC. The encoded protein is CASSNHLTATGTAGHEQYF.

The chain joins TRBV23-1 to TRBJ1-2; unclear D gene. TRBV23-1 falls under the ORF class, with uncertain function. The CDR3 contains 11 residues. CDR3 residues: CANGPGYGYTF. The CDR3 DNA follows: TGCGCTAATGGTCCGGGATATGGCTACACCTTC.

The chain links TRBV28 to TRBJ1-5, with TRBD1 as a possible D gene (6 bases). CDR3 length equals 14 residues. Germline CDR1 and CDR2: MDHEN and SYDVKM. V lost 5 bases to trimming and J lost 1 base, with 9 bases between them. CDR3 sequence reads: CASSKGGSNQPQHF. For the CDR3, the DNA is TGTGCCAGCAGTAAGGGGGGAAGCAATCAGCCCCAGCATTTT.

The J gene is TRBJ2-3, the V gene TRBV10-3, with TRBD1 identical over 12 bases. This CDR3 is 18 amino acids long. V was clipped by 3 bases and J by 2 bases; unmatched bases: 9. The V gene's germline CDR1 is ENHRY and CDR2 SYGVKD. CDR3 protein: CAISDGTGGLLDTDTQYF. CDR3 sequence (DNA): TGTGCCATCAGTGATGGGACAGGGGGCCTTTTAGACACAGATACGCAGTATTTT.

The V gene is TRBV5-4, the J gene TRBJ1-2; TRBD1 matches 7 bases. The germline V gene has CDR1 SGHNT and CDR2 YYREEE (reference sequence). CDR3 size: 16 residues. With 3 bases clipped from V and 3 bases from J, the junction kept 11 bases outside the gene matches. This chain's CDR3 is CASSSLTGARDYGYTF. The CDR3 DNA reads as TGTGCCAGCAGCTCACTCACAGGGGCTAGGGACTATGGCTACACCTTC.

This clone was seen only once. The rearrangement links TRBV19 to TRBJ1-2, with unresolved D. The length of the CDR3 is 14 residues. Trimming removed 3 bases at V and 2 bases at J, with 10 bases between. Germline V lookup: CDR1 LNHDA, CDR2 SQIVND (reference sequence). The chain's CDR3 is CASSIGTQNYGYTF. DNA for the CDR3: TGTGCCAGTAGTATTGGCACCCAGAACTATGGCTACACCTTC.

V and J are TRBV5-6 and TRBJ2-7, with TRBD1 as a possible D gene (6 bases). Deletions cut 2 bases from V and 3 bases from J, with 9 bases between. The CDR3 length is 13 residues. Germline loops: CDR1 SGHDT, CDR2 YYEEEE. CDR3 sequence (DNA): TGTGCCAGCAGCTTCCAGGGGTTCTACGAGCAGTACTTC. Translation: CASSFQGFYEQYF. Using reference TRBV5-6 and TRBJ2-7 for the parts outside the CDR3, the full variable domain is DAGVTQSPTHLIKTRGQQVTLRCSPKSGHDTVSWYQQALGQGPQFIFQYYEEEERQRGNFPDRFSGHQFPNYSSELNVNALLLGDSALYLCASSFQGFYEQYFGPGTRLTVT.

The J gene is TRBJ1-3, the V gene TRBV5-6; D unresolved. The CDR3 totals 16 residues. The germline V gene has CDR1 SGHDT and CDR2 YYEEEE. V was shortened by 2 bases and J by 0 bases, with 12 bases between the two germline ends. The CDR3 nucleotides are TGTGCCAGCAGCTTTCTTGGAGTCTACTCTGGAAACACCATATATTTT. It translates to CASSFLGVYSGNTIYF. Full variable domain (rest looked up from reference TRBV5-6 and TRBJ1-3): DAGVTQSPTHLIKTRGQQVTLRCSPKSGHDTVSWYQQALGQGPQFIFQYYEEEERQRGNFPDRFSGHQFPNYSSELNVNALLLGDSALYLCASSFLGVYSGNTIYFGEGSWLTVV.

The chain couples TRBV12-5 to TRBJ2-1; D is ambiguous. Per the germline V gene, CDR1 is LGHNT and CDR2 is FRNRAP. The V gene lost 7 bases and the J gene lost 5 bases, with 12 bases spanning the gap. The CDR3 is 13 amino acids. For the CDR3, the DNA is TGTGCTAGTGAGAACAGCTTAAACAATGAGCAGTTCTTC. It yields the protein CASENSLNNEQFF.

This clone was observed a handful of times. The rearrangement joins TRBV20-1 to TRBJ1-1; TRBD1 matches at 7 bases. The ends lost 6 bases at V and 11 bases at J; junction bases unmatched: 9. This CDR3 spans 11 amino acids. CDR1 and CDR2 (germline): DFQATT, SNEGSKA (reference sequence). The CDR3 spells CSAVQGVVAFF. The CDR3 DNA sequence: TGCAGTGCAGTGCAGGGGGTTGTGGCTTTCTTT.

This chain links TRBV19 with TRBJ1-1; a possible D gene is TRBD1 (6 bases). Germline V gene lookup returns CDR1 LNHDA and CDR2 SQIVND (reference sequence). The CDR3 sequence is 14 residues long. V was shortened by 3 bases and J by 5 bases, with 13 bases between the two germline ends. CDR3 nucleotides: TGTGCCAGTAGTATTTTAGGAGGGGGGACTGAAGCTTTCTTT. Translation: CASSILGGGTEAFF.

The gene calls are TRBV11-2 and TRBJ2-1; 10 bases agree with TRBD2. Unmatched junction bases numbered 5, after V lost 1 base and J lost 8 bases. This CDR3 region has 15 residues. From germline, CDR1 is SGHAT and CDR2 FQNNGV. Written as DNA, the CDR3 is TGTGCCAGCAGCTTAGGAAGCGGGGGGGGCGATGAGCAGTTCTTC. This sequence encodes CASSLGSGGGDEQFF. The whole variable domain, remainder taken from reference TRBV11-2 and TRBJ2-1, is EAGVAQSPRYKIIEKRQSVAFWCNPISGHATLYWYQQILGQGPKLLIQFQNNGVVDDSQLPKDRFSAERLKGVDSTLKIQPAKLEDSAVYLCASSLGSGGGDEQFFGPGTRLTVL.

Sample share makes this clone medium-sized. CDR3 in amino acids: CASSIGSGHLYEQYF. The DNA for the CDR3 is TGTGCCAGTAGTATAGGTAGCGGACACCTCTACGAGCAGTACTTC. The genes are TRBV19 and TRBJ2-7; maybe TRBD2 (6 bases). CDR3 size: 15 residues. V lost 1 base and J lost 3, with 13 bases in between. CDR1 is LNHDA, CDR2 SQIVND, per germline (reference sequence).

The chain combines TRBV10-2 with TRBJ2-1, with TRBD2 as a possible D gene (5 bases). CDR3 length equals 13 residues. CDR1 is WSHSY, CDR2 SAAADI, per germline. Trimming stripped 6 bases from V and 3 bases from J, with 9 bases between. CDR3 sequence (DNA): TGCGCCAGCAGCCAAACTAGCTACAATGAGCAGTTCTTC. This translates into CASSQTSYNEQFF.

Regarding this clone: One end of the junction is discordant with germline, which a read error may explain. The CDR3 is CASSPGPTYYSYTF. In DNA, the CDR3 is TGTGCCAGCAGCCCGGGACCGACCTACTATAGCTACACCTTC. The chain links TRBV7-8 to TRBJ1-2; a weak D match, TRBD1 (5 bases). Germline CDR1 and CDR2: SGHVS and FQNEAQ. The CDR3 consists of 14 residues. Complete variable domain (other parts from reference TRBV7-8 and TRBJ1-2): GAGVSQSPRYKVAKRGQDVALRCDPISGHVSLFWYQQALGQGPEFLTYFQNEAQLDKSGLPSDRFFAERPEGSVSTLKIQRTQQEDSAVYLCASSPGPTYYSYTFGSGTRLTVV.

The J gene is TRBJ1-2, the V gene TRBV6-1; 8 bases agree with TRBD1. The CDR3 runs to 17 residues. Germline assignment: CDR1 MNHNS and CDR2 SASEGT. The trim removed 4 bases at V and 0 bases at J, leaving 10 bases unmatched. This CDR3 is CASSGSGGLIANYGYTF. In DNA, the CDR3 is TGTGCCAGCAGTGGGTCAGGGGGCCTAATAGCTAACTATGGCTACACCTTC.

V usage is TRBV19 and J usage is TRBJ1-5; possible D gene TRBD1, 6 bases. Germline values: CDR1 LNHDA, CDR2 SQIVND (reference sequence). V lost 4 bases, J lost 3 bases, and 10 bases lay in between. This CDR3 is built from 14 residues. The CDR3, as DNA: TGTGCCAGTAGTACTGGGGGCAACAATCAGCCCCAGCATTTT. Its protein product is CASSTGGNNQPQHF.

This clone was seen a handful of times. The chain is built from TRBV7-9 and TRBJ2-7; 8 nucleotides agree with TRBD1. Germline lookup yields CDR1 SEHNR and CDR2 FQNEAQ (reference sequence). With V trimmed by 5 bases and J by 6 bases, 9 bases remained unmatched. This CDR3 has 14 residues. This CDR3 reads CASSPGQGIGEQYF. The CDR3 nucleotides read TGTGCCAGCAGCCCAGGACAGGGTATCGGCGAGCAGTACTTC.

V and J are TRBV10-3 and TRBJ1-4; TRBD1 might be the D (6 bases). Germline values: CDR1 ENHRY, CDR2 SYGVKD. This CDR3 comprises 13 residues. Trimming removed 0 bases from V and 14 bases from J, with 13 bases in between. CDR3 DNA: TGTGCCATCAGTGAGTCGTTGGGGGCAGGGCTGTTTTTT. Translating it yields CAISESLGAGLFF.

For this clone: At one boundary the junction diverges from the germline segment, which might be a read error. CDR3 protein: CASSLRQSTGELFF. The CDR3 nucleotides read TGTGCCAGCAGCTTAAGACAGTCCACCGGAGAGCTGTTTTTT. The J gene is TRBJ2-2, the V gene TRBV11-2; the D gene is possibly TRBD1 (5 bases). The CDR3 extends over 14 amino acids. Germline loops: CDR1 SGHAT, CDR2 FQNNGV.

The V and J genes are TRBV6-5 and TRBJ2-7; the D gene is possibly TRBD2 (6 bases). The CDR3 runs to 10 residues. Germline CDR1 reads MNHEY; CDR2 reads SVGAGI. V lost 8 bases and J 6 bases, leaving 8 bases between the germline ends. CDR3: CASRGTEQYF. DNA for the CDR3: TGTGCCAGCCGGGGGACCGAGCAGTACTTC.

The chain recombines TRBV7-9 with TRBJ2-5; tentatively, D is TRBD2 (7 bases). Trimming removed 4 bases at V and 1 base at J, with 16 bases between. Germline V CDR1 and CDR2: SEHNR, FQNEAQ (reference sequence). The CDR3 consists of 16 residues. For the CDR3, the DNA is TGTGCCAGCAGCTCCCACGAGGGGGGGCCCCAAGAGACCCAGTACTTC. Translated, it gives CASSSHEGGPQETQYF.

The rearrangement uses TRBV28 and TRBJ2-3; D is perhaps TRBD1 (6 bases). The CDR3 runs to 14 residues. V was trimmed by 8 bases and J by 0 bases, leaving 12 bases between them. The germline V gene encodes CDR1 MDHEN and CDR2 SYDVKM. This CDR3 reads CASGTSSSTDTQYF. In DNA form, the CDR3 reads TGTGCCAGCGGGACAAGCTCTAGCACAGATACGCAGTATTTT.

This chain uses TRBV2 with TRBJ1-1, with D tentatively TRBD1 (5 bases). The V and J ends lost 11 bases and 7 bases respectively, with 17 bases between them. The CDR3 is made up of 12 amino acids. Germline V CDR1 and CDR2: SNHLY, FYNNEI. CDR3 sequence (DNA): TGTGCCGGTTCTCCGTTCGACAGTGAAGCTTTCTTT. It encodes CAGSPFDSEAFF.

The J gene is TRBJ1-5, the V gene TRBV18; TRBD1 matches 7 bases. Losses at the gene ends were 4 bases for V and 5 bases for J; bases not matched to a gene: 2. There are 13 residues in the CDR3. Germline assignment: CDR1 KGHSH and CDR2 LQKENI. The CDR3 loop is CASSQDRHQPQHF. The CDR3 DNA follows: TGTGCCAGCTCACAGGACAGGCATCAGCCCCAGCATTTT.

The chain joins TRBV27 to TRBJ2-7; D may be TRBD2 (6 bases). Germline V gene sequence: CDR1 MNHEY, CDR2 SMNVEV (reference sequence). Trimming removed 7 bases from V and 5 bases from J, with 15 bases in between. The CDR3 extends over 13 amino acids. CDR3 in amino acids: CASKRGRGNEQYF. The CDR3 DNA reads TGTGCCAGCAAAAGGGGCCGGGGGAACGAGCAGTACTTC.

The rearrangement links TRBV19 to TRBJ2-2, with TRBD1 matching over 8 bases. The V and J ends lost 8 bases and 1 base, in that order; junction bases with no gene match: 6. In germline, CDR1 is LNHDA, CDR2 SQIVND (reference sequence). CDR3 length: 15 amino acids. The CDR3 sequence is CASDDGQGNTGELFF. CDR3 nucleotides: TGTGCCAGTGATGATGGACAGGGGAACACCGGGGAGCTGTTTTTT.